This T cell receptor beta chain was profiled in a study of read filtering for tumor transcriptome and immune sequencing. Study-level information: Fewer than ten patients were R-ISS I, 16 were R-ISS II, about seven were R-ISS III. TCR-mapped reads were about 3.5 to 11 million with IR-seq versus roughly 80 to 1273 with RNA-seq. Findings and limits, study-wide: Compared with RNA-seq, IR-seq gave much higher clonotype depth and reliability. The CD138-negative fraction was mixed bone marrow immune cells, not pure T cells.

Molecular barcoded adaptors covering alpha/delta and beta/gamma chains were used on about 0.4 ug RNA. TCRdb fed the reads into MiXCR, producing one record per CDR3 protein. The repertoire holds some 15,000 distinct CDR3 sequences, with around 21% as singletons. Germline CDR1 MNHEY, CDR2 SVGEGT. This CDR3 comprises 15 residues. With 6 bases clipped from V and 5 bases from J, the junction kept 7 bases outside the gene matches. Of note for this clonotype: Its antigen is undetermined.

This receptor was taken from a donor at least 40 years old with multiple myeloma. Sequenced material: a population of CD138-negative cells sorted from bone marrow. The chain uses TRBV6-2 or TRBV6-3 and TRBJ2-5; TRBD2 matches 12 bases. This chain's CDR3 is CASRPLAGGPETQYF. CDR3 sequence (DNA): TGTGCCAGCAGACCCCTAGCGGGGGGGCCCGAGACCCAGTACTTC.